One sample yielded the 32 T cell receptor beta chains listed below, sequenced in a study of cytomegalovirus exposure and HLA in healthy donors. The PCR had 60 Vbeta and 13 Jbeta primers. Data came from immunoSEQ multiplex PCR; TCRdb stores just in-frame clones and leaves some out. This sample's table reports 200,000 or so clones. The sequencing sample was made of PBMCs. These receptors all come from a boy aged 5 to 17 in good health and CMV-seronegative.

The gene calls are TRBV5-1 and TRBJ1-1; 7 bases align to TRBD1. Germline V gene data show CDR1 as SGHRS and CDR2 as YFSETQ. The CDR3 runs to 15 residues. J lost 1 base, V lost 0 bases, and 3 bases had no gene match. The DNA for the CDR3 is TGCGCCAGCAGCTTGGGCCCAGGGGGGAACACTGAAGCTTTCTTT. Translated: CASSLGPGGNTEAFF.

The chain carries TRBV7-3 and TRBJ2-5; TRBD2 might be the D (6 bases). Germline-derived CDR1 and CDR2 are SGHTA and FQGTGA. There are 14 residues in the CDR3. The V end was cut by 3 bases, the J end by 2 bases, with 10 bases between. The chain's CDR3 is CASSFLAGQETQYF. The CDR3 DNA is TGTGCCAGCAGCTTCTTGGCGGGGCAAGAGACCCAGTACTTC.

V and J are TRBV6-6 and TRBJ1-2; 7 bases line up with TRBD1. Trimming at V came to 11 bases and at J to 2 bases, leaving 14 bases not matched to a gene. Germline CDR1 MNHNY, CDR2 SVGAGI (reference sequence). This CDR3 has 15 residues. CDR3 in DNA: TGTGCCGCCCACCCGAGACAGGGCTGGAACTATGGCTACACCTTC. It is translated as CAAHPRQGWNYGYTF.

The chain recombines TRBV6-1 with TRBJ1-6; 8 nucleotides agree with TRBD1. Germline CDR1 MNHNS, CDR2 SASEGT. V dropped 3 bases and J dropped 9; count of bases not matched to a gene: 10. The CDR3 is 16 residues long. The CDR3 DNA sequence: TGTGCCAGCAGTGAGGGTAGGAGACAGGGGATTTCACCCCTCCACTTT. This gives the protein CASSEGRRQGISPLHF.

The CDR3 sequence is CASSSNGYTF. CDR3 nucleotides: TGTGCCAGCAGTTCTAACGGCTACACCTTC. J is TRBJ1-2 and V is TRBV28; D is undetermined. From germline, CDR1 is MDHEN and CDR2 SYDVKM. The germline V and J ends were trimmed by 4 bases and 8 bases, with 5 bases remaining between them. The CDR3 totals 10 residues.

This chain uses TRBV11-1 with TRBJ1-1; tentatively, D is TRBD1 (5 bases). CDR3 length: 14 residues. V was trimmed by 4 bases and J by 0 bases, leaving 9 bases between them. Germline loops: CDR1 SGHAT, CDR2 FQDESV (reference sequence). The CDR3 sequence: CASSYQGLNTEAFF. DNA for the CDR3: TGTGCCAGCAGCTACCAGGGCTTGAACACTGAAGCTTTCTTT.

V is TRBV6-5 and J is TRBJ2-7; 7 bases fit TRBD2. This CDR3 has 13 residues. Germline loops: CDR1 MNHEY, CDR2 SVGAGI. With 7 bases clipped from V and 4 bases from J, the junction kept 7 bases outside the gene matches. The CDR3 loop is CASTSPGGYEQYF. The CDR3 DNA reads as TGTGCCAGCACAAGCCCGGGGGGTTACGAGCAGTACTTC.

The V gene is TRBV11-2, the J gene TRBJ1-2; TRBD1 matches 8 bases. V was clipped by 5 bases and J by 0 bases; unmatched bases: 11. The CDR3 spans 17 residues. Per the germline V gene, CDR1 is SGHAT and CDR2 is FQNNGV. CDR3 DNA: TGTGCCAGCAGCCCAGTCAGGGGGCCACCTGCTAACTATGGCTACACCTTC. It encodes CASSPVRGPPANYGYTF.

The V call is TRBV5-1, the J call TRBJ2-5; tentative D call: TRBD2 (6 bases). Deletions cut 5 bases from V and 5 bases from J, with 19 bases between. The germline V gene encodes CDR1 SGHRS and CDR2 YFSETQ. This CDR3 has 15 amino acids. The CDR3 sequence is CASSQAGGSTETQYF. CDR3 coding DNA: TGCGCCAGCAGTCAAGCAGGAGGGTCTACGGAGACCCAGTACTTC.

The chain uses TRBV19 and TRBJ1-2; D is perhaps TRBD1 (5 bases). The CDR3 runs 15 residues. V was cut by 6 bases and J by 5 bases, with 19 bases left in between. CDR1 is LNHDA, CDR2 SQIVND, per germline (reference sequence). The CDR3 DNA reads as TGTGCCAGTAGCCCGCGGGACCGACAGCTGTATGGCTACACCTTC. Translating it yields CASSPRDRQLYGYTF.

V gene TRBV9 combines with J gene TRBJ2-3; 11 bases are shared with TRBD2. V lost 0 bases, J lost 3 bases, and 3 bases stayed unmatched. The CDR3 has 16 residues. The V gene's germline CDR1 is SGDLS and CDR2 YYNGEE. CDR3 sequence reads: CASSVGRLAGTDTQYF. CDR3 DNA: TGTGCCAGCAGCGTAGGAAGACTAGCGGGGACAGATACGCAGTATTTT.

The rearrangement links TRBV28 to TRBJ2-7; D gene ambiguous. The germline CDR1 and CDR2 sequences are MDHEN and SYDVKM. This CDR3 spans 16 amino acids. Trimming pared 6 bases from V and 2 bases from J, leaving 20 bases between. The CDR3 DNA reads TGTGCCAGCAGGTCTCGACTTGTCCTTGGCACCTACGAGCAGTACTTC. Encoded protein: CASRSRLVLGTYEQYF.

CDR3 in amino acids: CASSPGGGELFF. The DNA of the CDR3 is TGTGCCAGCAGCCCCGGGGGAGGGGAGCTGTTTTTT. The chain employs TRBV11-3 and TRBJ2-2; TRBD2 is a possible D gene (6 bases). This CDR3 contains 12 residues. V lost 5 bases and J lost 8, with 9 bases in between. The germline CDR1 and CDR2 sequences are SGHNT and YENEEA. The entire variable domain, with the rest obtained from reference TRBV11-3 and TRBJ2-2, is as follows: EAGVVQSPRYKIIEKKQPVAFWCNPISGHNTLYWYLQNLGQGPELLIRYENEEAVDDSQLPKDRFSAERLKGVDSTLKIQPAELGDSAVYLCASSPGGGELFFGEGSRLTVL.

V usage is TRBV5-8 and J usage is TRBJ1-6, with D unresolved. Germline CDR1 SGHTS, CDR2 YDEGEE. The CDR3 contains 14 residues. V lost 3 bases, J lost 8 bases, and 12 bases lay in between. The CDR3 here is CASSSLQRDSPLHF. DNA for the CDR3: TGTGCCAGCAGCTCCCTTCAGCGGGATTCACCCCTCCACTTT. The entire variable domain, with the rest obtained from reference TRBV5-8 and TRBJ1-6, is as follows: EAGVTQSPTHLIKTRGQQATLRCSPISGHTSVYWYQQALGLGLQFLLWYDEGEERNRGNFPPRFSGRQFPNYSSELNVNALELEDSALYLCASSSLQRDSPLHFGNGTRLTVT.

The rearrangement uses TRBV19 and TRBJ1-5, with 11 positions matching TRBD1. The CDR3 sequence is 17 residues long. Looked up from germline, CDR1 is LNHDA and CDR2 is SQIVND (reference sequence). V was clipped by 10 bases and J by 0 bases; unmatched bases: 11. In DNA form, the CDR3 reads TGTGCCACCCACACCGGACAGGGGGCGTATAGCAATCAGCCCCAGCATTTT. It yields the protein CATHTGQGAYSNQPQHF.

This sequence joins TRBV28 and TRBJ2-5; possible D gene TRBD1, 6 bases. CDR1 is MDHEN and CDR2 is SYDVKM in the germline V gene. This CDR3 has 15 amino acids. Trimming stripped 1 base from V and 2 bases from J, with 11 bases between. CDR3 DNA: TGTGCCAGCAGTTTATTTCAGGGGCGACAAGAGACCCAGTACTTC. Its protein product is CASSLFQGRQETQYF.

The chain recombines TRBV30 with TRBJ1-2, with 9 bases identical to TRBD1. The junction had 13 bases not matched to a gene; V was cut back by 0 bases and J by 5 bases. CDR1 is GTSNPN and CDR2 is SVGIG in the germline V gene (reference sequence). The CDR3 has 17 residues. The CDR3 here is CAWSVLRGQGYHYGYTF. The CDR3 region has the DNA TGTGCCTGGAGTGTCCTAAGGGGACAGGGTTACCATTATGGCTACACCTTC. Based on the CDR3 plus reference TRBV30 and TRBJ1-2, the full variable domain is SQTIHQWPATLVQPVGSPLSLECTVEGTSNPNLYWYRQAAGRGLQLLFYSVGIGQISSEVPQNLSASRPQDRQFILSSKKLLLSDSGFYLCAWSVLRGQGYHYGYTFGSGTRLTVV.

The V and J genes are TRBV19 and TRBJ1-2; D remains unclear. CDR3 size: 14 residues. V was shortened by 4 bases and J by 2 bases, with 11 bases between the two germline ends. Germline values: CDR1 LNHDA, CDR2 SQIVND (reference sequence). For the CDR3, the DNA is TGTGCCAGTAGTAGAGGCGTTTGGAACTATGGCTACACCTTC. It yields the protein CASSRGVWNYGYTF.

The V gene is TRBV4-1, the J gene TRBJ2-1, with 11 bases aligning to TRBD1. J lost 7 bases, V lost 0 bases, and 11 bases had no gene match. The CDR3 is 18 residues long. CDR1 and CDR2 from the germline V gene are MGHRA and YSYEKL. CDR3 sequence reads: CASSQEGGGQGARNEQFF. In DNA, the CDR3 is TGCGCCAGCAGCCAAGAGGGTGGAGGACAGGGGGCGAGAAATGAGCAGTTCTTC.

The chain carries TRBV5-1 and TRBJ2-7; 8 nucleotides line up with TRBD1. Germline V gene lookup returns CDR1 SGHRS and CDR2 YFSETQ. The CDR3 contains 14 residues. The V segment lost 4 bases and the J segment 3 bases; nucleotides outside the gene matches: 6. CDR3 in DNA: TGCGCCAGCAGCAGGACAGGGAATTTCTACGAGCAGTACTTC. This codes for CASSRTGNFYEQYF. Filled out from reference TRBV5-1 and TRBJ2-7, the complete variable domain reads KAGVTQTPRYLIKTRGQQVTLSCSPISGHRSVSWYQQTPGQGLQFLFEYFSETQRNKGNFPGRFSGRQFSNSRSEMNVSTLELGDSALYLCASSRTGNFYEQYFGPGTRLTVT.

V usage is TRBV6-6 and J usage is TRBJ2-7; 9 positions match TRBD2. CDR3 size: 13 residues. V trimming: 8 bases; J trimming: 2 bases; junction bases outside the gene matches: 4. Germline V gene sequence: CDR1 MNHNY, CDR2 SVGAGI (reference sequence). CDR3 sequence: CASWASGAYEQYF. Here the CDR3 DNA reads TGTGCCAGCTGGGCTAGCGGGGCCTACGAGCAGTACTTC.

The V call is TRBV28, the J call TRBJ1-5; tentative D call: TRBD1 (6 bases). V was trimmed by 6 bases and J by 3 bases, leaving 12 bases between them. The germline gives CDR1 MDHEN, CDR2 SYDVKM. This CDR3 region has 14 residues. CDR3: CASRPGQHNQPQHF. CDR3 nucleotide sequence: TGTGCCAGCAGGCCGGGACAACACAATCAGCCCCAGCATTTT.

The chain employs TRBV30 and TRBJ2-3; the D gene is possibly TRBD1 (5 bases). Trimming took off 7 bases at V and 0 bases at J, with 14 bases between the two ends. The CDR3 spans 14 residues. Germline V gives CDR1 GTSNPN, CDR2 SVGIG (reference sequence). DNA of the CDR3: TGTGCCTTGAAAGGGGCCCCTAGCACAGATACGCAGTATTTT. Its protein product is CALKGAPSTDTQYF.

The rearrangement links TRBV6-1 to TRBJ1-1; the D gene is possibly TRBD1 (6 bases). This CDR3 is 16 amino acids long. The germline V gene has CDR1 MNHNS and CDR2 SASEGT. With 4 bases removed from V and 3 bases from J, the gap between germline ends came to 18 bases. CDR3 sequence: CASSGKAGAPHTEAFF. The DNA of the CDR3 is TGTGCCAGCAGTGGTAAGGCAGGGGCCCCTCACACTGAAGCTTTCTTT.

The rearrangement uses TRBV7-9 and TRBJ1-2; 7 positions agree with TRBD1. Germline V lookup: CDR1 SEHNR, CDR2 FQNEAQ (reference sequence). The length of the CDR3 is 14 residues. J lost 3 bases, V lost 4 bases, and 5 bases had no gene match. CDR3 nucleotide sequence: TGTGCCAGCAGCTCCGGGACAGCTGACTATGGCTACACCTTC. This encodes CASSSGTADYGYTF.

V gene TRBV6-5 combines with J gene TRBJ1-2; D is unresolved. CDR1 and CDR2 (germline): MNHEY, SVGAGI. CDR3 length equals 14 residues. Trimming stripped 6 bases from V and 6 bases from J, with 17 bases between. In DNA form, the CDR3 reads TGTGCCAGCAGCCTCCGGCGGGAGGGAGATGGCTACACCTTC. As protein: CASSLRREGDGYTF.

This chain uses TRBV27 with TRBJ1-1; D may be TRBD1 (5 bases). The CDR3 length is 14 residues. Trimming pared 5 bases from V and 4 bases from J, leaving 14 bases between. Germline-derived CDR1 and CDR2 are MNHEY and SMNVEV (reference sequence). The CDR3 DNA sequence: TGTGCCAGCAGTCTGTCAGGGTTACCCACTGAAGCTTTCTTT. This codes for CASSLSGLPTEAFF.

The CDR3 DNA follows: TGTGCCAGCAGTAACACCGGGACAGGGTCGTCTAGCTATGGCTACACCTTC. This codes for CASSNTGTGSSSYGYTF. V and J are TRBV11-2 and TRBJ1-2, with 9 nucleotides matching TRBD1. Germline V gene lookup returns CDR1 SGHAT and CDR2 FQNNGV. There are 17 residues in the CDR3. Trimming cost V 6 bases and J 4 bases; bases outside gene matches: 15.

Turning to this clone: Additional DNA sequences in this sample encode the identical CDR3. V is TRBV2 and J is TRBJ1-3; D gene ambiguous. CDR1 is SNHLY and CDR2 is FYNNEI in the germline V gene. The CDR3 consists of 20 residues. With 0 bases removed from V and 3 bases from J, the gap between germline ends came to 24 bases. CDR3 DNA sequence: TGTGCCAGCAGTGAAGCGCTTTGGGCCGACATGTTACTCTTTGGAAACACCATATATTTT. Amino acids: CASSEALWADMLLFGNTIYF.

The chain employs TRBV5-4 and TRBJ1-6; D not certain. With 4 bases removed from V and 9 bases from J, the gap between germline ends came to 17 bases. Germline V CDR1 and CDR2: SGHNT, YYREEE (reference sequence). The CDR3 has 15 amino acids. CDR3 protein: CASSPVPLPGSPLHF. For the CDR3, the DNA is TGTGCCAGCAGCCCCGTCCCTCTCCCGGGTTCACCCCTCCACTTT.

The chain links TRBV6-5 to TRBJ1-5, with D unclear. CDR3 size: 15 residues. V lost 8 bases and J lost 3, with 17 bases in between. Germline CDR1 and CDR2: MNHEY and SVGAGI. This CDR3 reads CASSRTAVNNQPQHF. CDR3 nucleotides: TGTGCCAGCTCCCGAACGGCGGTCAACAATCAGCCCCAGCATTTT.

The chain uses TRBV5-6 and TRBJ1-5, with TRBD1 matching over 12 bases. The germline V gene encodes CDR1 SGHDT and CDR2 YYEEEE. Germline trimming cut 5 bases from V and 5 bases from J; bases unmatched to any gene: 8. The CDR3 length is 16 residues. CDR3: CASSIAGQGAYQPQHF. The CDR3 DNA is TGTGCCAGCAGTATTGCGGGACAGGGGGCTTATCAGCCCCAGCATTTT.